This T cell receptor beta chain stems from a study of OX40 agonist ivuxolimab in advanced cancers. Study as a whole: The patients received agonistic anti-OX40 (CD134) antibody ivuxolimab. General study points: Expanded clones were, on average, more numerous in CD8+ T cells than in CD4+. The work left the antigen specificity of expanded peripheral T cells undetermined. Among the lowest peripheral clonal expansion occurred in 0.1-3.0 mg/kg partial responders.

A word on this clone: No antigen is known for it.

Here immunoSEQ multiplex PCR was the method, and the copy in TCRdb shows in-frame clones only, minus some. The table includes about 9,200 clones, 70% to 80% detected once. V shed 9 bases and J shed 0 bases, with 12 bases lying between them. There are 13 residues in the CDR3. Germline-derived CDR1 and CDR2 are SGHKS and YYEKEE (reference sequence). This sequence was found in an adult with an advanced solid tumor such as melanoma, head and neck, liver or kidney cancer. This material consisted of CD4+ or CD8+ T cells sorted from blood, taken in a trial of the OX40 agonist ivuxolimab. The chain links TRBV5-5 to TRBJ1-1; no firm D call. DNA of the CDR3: TGTGCCACCCGTCTGGATCTGAACACTGAAGCTTTCTTT. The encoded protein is CATRLDLNTEAFF.